This T cell receptor beta chain comes out of a study of Tregs in tolerant kidney transplant recipients. Overall study results and limits: Findings come from small patient numbers and require larger validation.

With regard to this clone: Its antigen is as yet unknown.

Assay: immunoSEQ multiplex PCR; the TCRdb copy retains only in-frame clones and omits some. The top ten clones hold roughly 4% of a sample with tens of thousands of clones, 84% of them seen once. This CDR3 comprises 14 residues. V lost 1 base to trimming and J lost 2 bases, with 8 bases between them. Looked up from germline, CDR1 is MGHDK and CDR2 is SYGVNS. Sequencing was done on a sample of CD4+ T cells from blood. The gene calls are TRBV25-1 and TRBJ1-2; TRBD1 is a possible D gene (6 bases). This TCR was recovered from a human donor in good health. CDR3 DNA sequence: TGTGCCAGCAGTGAATTCCAGGGGAACTATGGCTACACCTTC. Protein product: CASSEFQGNYGYTF.